These 9 T cell receptor beta chains share one sample of origin, sequenced in a study of blood T cells in healthy people across ages. A second PCR of 7 to 11 cycles used a sample-barcoded 5' primer and a J-beta primer mix. TCRdb passed the 5' RACE reads through MiXCR, listing each CDR3 protein once. The profile shows 650,000 to 950,000 distinct CDR3 sequences, under 55% of them singletons. The material sequenced was blood. All receptors come from a man in his fifties or sixties in good health.

The chain recombines TRBV20-1 with TRBJ2-7; 8 nucleotides align to TRBD1. The CDR3 contains 14 residues. Germline trimming cut 6 bases from V and 0 bases from J; bases unmatched to any gene: 7. The germline gives CDR1 DFQATT, CDR2 SNEGSKA (reference sequence). The CDR3 region has the DNA TGCAGTGCCAGCGCCGGGACAGGCTCCTACGAGCAGTACTTC. Its protein is CSASAGTGSYEQYF.

A single count supports this clonotype. This chain links TRBV24-1 with TRBJ2-1, with D maybe TRBD2 (6 bases). Trimming shortened V by 3 bases and J by 5 bases, and 16 bases separated the two germline ends. The germline V gene encodes CDR1 KGHDR and CDR2 SFDVKD. The CDR3 is 16 amino acids. The CDR3: CATSDKLAVAHNEQFF. The DNA of the CDR3 is TGTGCCACCAGTGATAAGTTAGCGGTCGCCCACAATGAGCAGTTCTTC.

The V call is TRBV18, the J call TRBJ2-4; 11 bases align to TRBD2. Per germline, CDR1 KGHSH and CDR2 LQKENI. The V segment lost 2 bases and the J segment 0 bases; nucleotides outside the gene matches: 12. This CDR3 is built from 20 residues. CDR3 nucleotides: TGTGCCAGCTCACCAGAGACTAGCGGGATCAGGGGGCTAGCCAAAAACATTCAGTACTTC. This sequence encodes CASSPETSGIRGLAKNIQYF.

V gene TRBV29-1 combines with J gene TRBJ1-2, with 9 bases matching TRBD1. Germline V gene lookup returns CDR1 SQVTM and CDR2 ANQGSEA. Trimming cost V 4 bases and J 3 bases; bases outside gene matches: 15. CDR3 size: 17 residues. The CDR3 DNA follows: TGCAGCGTTGGCCCGGGACAGGGAGAGGGGTTCGACTATGGCTACACCTTC. It encodes CSVGPGQGEGFDYGYTF.

A few counts support this clonotype. The genes are TRBV2 and TRBJ2-5, with no clear D. The germline gives CDR1 SNHLY, CDR2 FYNNEI. CDR3 length: 11 residues. Trimming pared 0 bases from V and 7 bases from J, leaving 3 bases between. DNA of the CDR3: TGTGCCAGCAGTGAAGCGCTGACCCAGTACTTC. It specifies CASSEALTQYF.

This clonotype was found once. A much larger clonotype is one base distant, so this may be a read error. J is TRBJ2-1 and V is TRBV7-2; 9 bases align to TRBD2. V lost 1 base to trimming and J lost 2 bases; unmatched junction nucleotides: 3. Germline CDR1 reads SGHTA; CDR2 reads FQGNSA. The CDR3 is made up of 16 amino acids. The CDR3 region is CASSLGASGAYNEQFF. In nucleotides, the CDR3 is TGTGCCAGCAGCTTAGGGGCTAGCGGGGCCTACAATGAGCAGTTCTTC.

This clonotype occurred a few times. This rearrangement joins TRBV12-3 or TRBV12-4 to TRBJ1-6, with 8 positions matching TRBD1. There are 14 residues in the CDR3. V gave up 6 bases and J gave up 8 bases; unmatched junction bases: 6. The CDR3, as DNA: TGTGCCAGCAGAAAAACAGGGGGGGATTCACCCCTCCACTTT. Protein: CASRKTGGDSPLHF.

This chain links TRBV7-9 with TRBJ1-1; 7 bases fit TRBD1. This CDR3 is built from 14 residues. Germline values: CDR1 SEHNR, CDR2 FQNEAQ (reference sequence). V lost 5 bases and J lost 0; bases outside the gene matches: 3. CDR3 sequence: CASSADRVNTEAFF. The CDR3, as DNA: TGTGCCAGCAGCGCCGACAGGGTGAACACTGAAGCTTTCTTT. The complete variable domain, with remaining parts taken from reference TRBV7-9 and TRBJ1-1, reads DTGVSQNPRHKITKRGQNVTFRCDPISEHNRLYWYRQTLGQGPEFLTYFQNEAQLEKSRLLSDRFSAERPKGSFSTLEIQRTEQGDSAMYLCASSADRVNTEAFFGQGTRLTVV.

This chain connects TRBV3-1 to TRBJ1-2; the match to TRBD1 covers 7 bases. Germline V gene data show CDR1 as LGHDT and CDR2 as YNNKEL (reference sequence). V shed 1 base, J shed 0 bases, and the junction held 8 bases outside the gene matches. The CDR3 sequence is 17 residues long. The CDR3 here is CASSQGTGVTANYGYTF. The CDR3 DNA sequence: TGTGCCAGCAGCCAAGGTACAGGGGTTACGGCTAACTATGGCTACACCTTC.